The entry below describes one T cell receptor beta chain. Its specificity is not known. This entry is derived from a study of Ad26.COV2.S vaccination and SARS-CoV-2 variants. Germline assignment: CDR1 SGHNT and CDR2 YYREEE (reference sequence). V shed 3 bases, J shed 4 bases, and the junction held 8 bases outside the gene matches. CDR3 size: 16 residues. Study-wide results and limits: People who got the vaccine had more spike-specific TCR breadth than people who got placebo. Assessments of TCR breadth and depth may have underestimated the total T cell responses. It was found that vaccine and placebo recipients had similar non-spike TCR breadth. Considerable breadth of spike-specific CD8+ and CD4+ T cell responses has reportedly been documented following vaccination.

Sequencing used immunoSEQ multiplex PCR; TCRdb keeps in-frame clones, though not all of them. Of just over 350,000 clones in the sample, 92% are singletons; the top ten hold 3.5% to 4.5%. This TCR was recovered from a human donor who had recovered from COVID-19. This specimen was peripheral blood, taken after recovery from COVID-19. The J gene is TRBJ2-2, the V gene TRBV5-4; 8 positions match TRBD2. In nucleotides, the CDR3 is TGTGCCAGCAGCTCGACTATAAGCGGGAGCACCGGGGAGCTGTTTTTT. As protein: CASSSTISGSTGELFF.